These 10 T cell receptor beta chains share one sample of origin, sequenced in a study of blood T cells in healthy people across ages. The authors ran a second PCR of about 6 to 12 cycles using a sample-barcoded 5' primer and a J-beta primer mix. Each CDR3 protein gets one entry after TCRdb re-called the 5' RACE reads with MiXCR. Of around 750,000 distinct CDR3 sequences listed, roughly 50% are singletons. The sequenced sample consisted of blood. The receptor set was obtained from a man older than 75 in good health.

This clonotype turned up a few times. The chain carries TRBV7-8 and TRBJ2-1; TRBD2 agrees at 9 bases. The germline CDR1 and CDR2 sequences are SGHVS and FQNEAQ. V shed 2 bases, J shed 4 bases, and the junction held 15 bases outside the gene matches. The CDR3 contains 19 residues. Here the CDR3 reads CASSLPTSRRGGQYNEQFF. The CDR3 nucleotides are TGTGCCAGCAGCTTACCGACTAGTCGGCGGGGGGGCCAGTACAATGAGCAGTTCTTC.

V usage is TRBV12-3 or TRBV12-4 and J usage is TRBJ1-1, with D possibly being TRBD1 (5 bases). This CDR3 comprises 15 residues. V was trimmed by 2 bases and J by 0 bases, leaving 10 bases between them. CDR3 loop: CASSLRRQLNTEAFF. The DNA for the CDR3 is TGTGCCAGCAGTTTACGCCGACAGTTGAACACTGAAGCTTTCTTT.

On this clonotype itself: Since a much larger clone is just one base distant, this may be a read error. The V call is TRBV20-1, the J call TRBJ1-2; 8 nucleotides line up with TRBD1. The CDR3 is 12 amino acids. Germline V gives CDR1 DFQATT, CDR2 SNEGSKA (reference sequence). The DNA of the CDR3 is TGCAACAGTGGACAGGGCTTCGATGGCTACACCTTC. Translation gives CNSGQGFDGYTF.

The CDR3 DNA reads as TGTGCCATCGGGAGGTTGGGAGGGGCGGACGAGCAGTACTTC. It specifies CAIGRLGGADEQYF. The chain is built from TRBV10-3 and TRBJ2-7; 7 bases agree with TRBD2. CDR3 length: 14 residues. Germline lookup yields CDR1 ENHRY and CDR2 SYGVKD. The V gene end was trimmed by 8 bases and the J gene end by 5 bases; junction bases not matched to a gene: 12.

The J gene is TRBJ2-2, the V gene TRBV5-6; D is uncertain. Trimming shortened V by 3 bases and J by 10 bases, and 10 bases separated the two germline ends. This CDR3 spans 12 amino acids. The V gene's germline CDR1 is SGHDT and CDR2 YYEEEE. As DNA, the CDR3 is TGTGCCAGCAGCTATTGGCCTAAGGAGCTGTTTTTT. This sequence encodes CASSYWPKELFF.

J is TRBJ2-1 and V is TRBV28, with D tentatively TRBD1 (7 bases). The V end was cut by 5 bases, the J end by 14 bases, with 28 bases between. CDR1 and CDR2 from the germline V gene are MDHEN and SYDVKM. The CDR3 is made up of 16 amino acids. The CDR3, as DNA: TGTGCCAGCAGTCTATCGGGACAGTCCCTGGGGGGTCGCGAGTTCTTC. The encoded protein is CASSLSGQSLGGREFF. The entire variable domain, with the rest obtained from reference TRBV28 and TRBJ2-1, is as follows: DVKVTQSSRYLVKRTGEKVFLECVQDMDHENMFWYRQDPGLGLRLIYFSYDVKMKEKGDIPEGYSVSREKKERFSLILESASTNQTSMYLCASSLSGQSLGGREFFGPGTRLTVL.

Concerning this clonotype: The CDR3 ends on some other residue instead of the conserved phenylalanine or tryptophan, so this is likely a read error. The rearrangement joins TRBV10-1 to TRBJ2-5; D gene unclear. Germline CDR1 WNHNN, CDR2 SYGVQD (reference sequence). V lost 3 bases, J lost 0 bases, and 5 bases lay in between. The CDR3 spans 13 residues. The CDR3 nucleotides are TGCGCCAGCAGTGACCCCAACCAAGAGACCCAGTACCTC. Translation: CASSDPNQETQYL.

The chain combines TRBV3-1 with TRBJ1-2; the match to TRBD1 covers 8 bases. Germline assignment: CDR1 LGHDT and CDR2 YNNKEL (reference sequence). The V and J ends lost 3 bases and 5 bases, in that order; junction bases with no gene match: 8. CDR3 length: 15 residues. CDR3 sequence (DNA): TGTGCCAGCAGCCATCCGGGACAGGTCTCTTATGGCTACACCTTC. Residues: CASSHPGQVSYGYTF.

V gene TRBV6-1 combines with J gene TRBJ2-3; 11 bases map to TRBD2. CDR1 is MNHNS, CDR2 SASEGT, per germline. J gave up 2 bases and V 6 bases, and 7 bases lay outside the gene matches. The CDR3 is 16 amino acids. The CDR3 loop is CASSSTSGSTTDTQYF. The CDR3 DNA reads TGTGCCAGCAGCAGCACTAGCGGGAGTACCACAGATACGCAGTATTTT.

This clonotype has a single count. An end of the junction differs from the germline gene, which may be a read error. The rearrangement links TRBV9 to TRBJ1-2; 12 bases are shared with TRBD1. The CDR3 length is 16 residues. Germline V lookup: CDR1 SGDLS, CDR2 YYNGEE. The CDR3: CASSVTGTGGFYGYNF. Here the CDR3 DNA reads TGTGCCAGCAGCGTAACCGGGACAGGGGGCTTCTATGGCTACAACTTC.